What follows are 30 T cell receptor beta chains derived from one specimen sequenced in a study of blood T cell repertoires in COVID-19. Assay: immunoSEQ multiplex PCR; the TCRdb copy retains only in-frame clones and omits some. The data hold 25,000 to 30,000 clones, with around 86% observed a single time. Sequencing was done on a sample of peripheral blood. These receptors originate from a human donor in a cohort sampled during active COVID-19.

The chain uses TRBV7-6 and TRBJ1-3; no definite D call. The CDR3 covers 12 residues. V lost 5 bases to trimming and J lost 1 base, with 3 bases between them. CDR1 SGHVS and CDR2 FNYEAQ come from the germline V gene. Written as DNA, the CDR3 is TGTGCCAGCAGCCTTTCTGGAAACACCATATATTTT. Translated, it gives CASSLSGNTIYF.

The chain is built from TRBV12-5 and TRBJ2-7; a weak D match, TRBD1 (6 bases). The CDR3 sequence is 13 residues long. Trimming cost V 6 bases and J 3 bases, with 12 bases left between them. Germline CDR1 reads LGHNT; CDR2 reads FRNRAP. CDR3 residues: CASGPKGGYEQYF. CDR3 sequence (DNA): TGTGCTAGTGGCCCCAAAGGGGGCTACGAGCAGTACTTC.

The rearrangement joins TRBV6-8 to TRBJ2-3; 10 bases map to TRBD2. V dropped 2 bases and J dropped 4; count of bases not matched to a gene: 18. This CDR3 region has 20 residues. Germline loops: CDR1 MNHGY, CDR2 SAAAGT. The CDR3 reads CASSYPGASGGPLIADTQYF. CDR3 in DNA: TGTGCCAGCAGTTACCCCGGAGCTAGCGGGGGCCCGTTGATTGCAGATACGCAGTATTTT.

The chain carries TRBV5-6 and TRBJ2-5, with D maybe TRBD1 (5 bases). V was pared by 4 bases and J by 4 bases, with 17 bases between. Germline V lookup: CDR1 SGHDT, CDR2 YYEEEE. CDR3 length: 15 amino acids. DNA of the CDR3: TGTGCCAGCAGCCCCCGGCAGGGAATAGTAGAGACCCAGTACTTC. Its translation is CASSPRQGIVETQYF.

The V gene is TRBV21-1, the J gene TRBJ2-1; the table gives TRBD1 as D, unverified against the DNA. TRBV21-1 is a pseudogene segment. This CDR3 comprises 15 residues. The CDR3 DNA sequence: TGTGCCAGCAGCAAGGGACAGACGCCTTACAATGAGCAGTTCTTC. This sequence encodes CASSKGQTPYNEQFF.

The chain combines TRBV20-1 with TRBJ2-2, with 7 bases matching TRBD2. From germline, CDR1 is DFQATT and CDR2 SNEGSKA (reference sequence). Losses at the gene ends were 3 bases for V and 0 bases for J; bases not matched to a gene: 7. This CDR3 is built from 16 residues. The CDR3 coding sequence is TGCAGTGCTAGTACGGGACTACGCGCGAACACCGGGGAGCTGTTTTTT. Its translation: CSASTGLRANTGELFF.

The J gene is TRBJ2-7, the V gene TRBV4-1; D may be TRBD2 (5 bases). The CDR3 runs to 15 residues. The germline gives CDR1 MGHRA, CDR2 YSYEKL. The germline V and J ends were trimmed by 4 bases and 6 bases, with 19 bases remaining between them. The CDR3 here is CASSPFLGHGGEQYF. The CDR3 bases are TGCGCCAGCAGCCCTTTTCTAGGCCATGGAGGCGAGCAGTACTTC.

CDR3 in amino acids: CASSIGTGPGWEQFF. The CDR3, as DNA: TGCGCCAGCAGCATCGGGACAGGGCCGGGTTGGGAGCAGTTCTTC. V is TRBV5-1 and J is TRBJ2-1, with TRBD1 matching 9 bases. Germline V CDR1 and CDR2: SGHRS, YFSETQ. With 4 bases clipped from V and 10 bases from J, the junction kept 12 bases outside the gene matches. The length of the CDR3 is 15 residues.

The rearrangement links TRBV11-2 to TRBJ2-7; D gene unclear. V gave up 2 bases and J gave up 3 bases, with 8 bases separating them. CDR1 SGHAT and CDR2 FQNNGV come from the germline V gene. The CDR3 sequence is 13 residues long. The CDR3 DNA is TGTGCCAGCAGCTTATCCACAAACTACGAGCAGTACTTC. Amino acid sequence: CASSLSTNYEQYF.

The genes are TRBV4-3 and TRBJ2-2; 8 bases align to TRBD2. The V segment lost 4 bases and the J segment 6 bases; nucleotides outside the gene matches: 10. CDR1 and CDR2 from the germline V gene are LGHNA and YSLEER. This CDR3 contains 16 residues. DNA of the CDR3: TGCGCCAGCAGCCGCGCCTCCGGACTAGCACCCGGGGAGCTGTTTTTT. Its translation: CASSRASGLAPGELFF.

This chain connects TRBV29-1 to TRBJ1-3; TRBD1 agrees at 8 bases. Germline V gene sequence: CDR1 SQVTM, CDR2 ANQGSEA. This CDR3 region has 12 residues. V shed 6 bases and J 8 bases; nucleotides not matched to a gene: 6. The CDR3 is CSVRTGFDTIYF. The DNA of the CDR3 is TGCAGCGTGCGGACAGGGTTTGACACCATATATTTT.

The sample holds one count of this clone. The chain couples TRBV10-3 to TRBJ1-1; 10 bases match TRBD1. V shed 5 bases and J 2 bases; nucleotides not matched to a gene: 8. The CDR3 loop spans 16 amino acids. Germline V gene sequence: CDR1 ENHRY, CDR2 SYGVKD. The DNA for the CDR3 is TGTGCCATCAGTCTGACAGGGGGCGGGAGAAACACTGAAGCTTTCTTT. Residues: CAISLTGGGRNTEAFF.

V and J are TRBV4-3 and TRBJ1-3; 12 bases align to TRBD1. CDR1 and CDR2 (germline): LGHNA, YSLEER. With 0 bases clipped from V and 7 bases from J, the junction kept 10 bases outside the gene matches. This CDR3 contains 18 residues. The CDR3 loop is CASSQDWDRGRGRNTIYF. The CDR3 nucleotides are TGCGCCAGCAGCCAAGATTGGGACAGGGGGCGTGGGAGGAACACCATATATTTT.

This clone was picked up a small number of times. V and J are TRBV7-2 and TRBJ2-5; maybe TRBD2 (7 bases). Between the trimmed V and J ends, which lost 10 bases and 4 bases, there was a span of 25 bases. Germline V lookup: CDR1 SGHTA, CDR2 FQGNSA. This CDR3 has 16 residues. CDR3 residues: CATKPSWGGLGETQYF. The CDR3 nucleotides are TGTGCCACCAAACCTTCCTGGGGGGGCCTTGGAGAGACCCAGTACTTC.

The V and J genes are TRBV2 and TRBJ2-1; 12 bases are shared with TRBD2. Looked up from germline, CDR1 is SNHLY and CDR2 is FYNNEI. This CDR3 has 14 residues. V lost 9 bases and J lost 8; bases outside the gene matches: 8. The CDR3 DNA reads as TGTGCCAGTTCGGGGCTAGCGGGGGGGCATGAGCAGTTCTTC. Protein: CASSGLAGGHEQFF.

This clone was seen just once. This chain uses TRBV19 with TRBJ2-1, with a weak D call TRBD2 (5 bases). This CDR3 comprises 15 residues. Germline-derived CDR1 and CDR2 are LNHDA and SQIVND (reference sequence). The ends were cut back, 3 bases at V and 4 bases at J, with 13 bases in the middle. The CDR3: CASSIRLAFYNEQFF. The CDR3 DNA is TGTGCCAGTAGTATCAGGCTAGCCTTTTACAATGAGCAGTTCTTC.

This chain joins TRBV7-9 and TRBJ2-2; D not certain. There are 15 residues in the CDR3. V was clipped by 4 bases and J by 6 bases, with 15 bases between them. Per the germline V gene, CDR1 is SEHNR and CDR2 is FQNEAQ (reference sequence). The CDR3 bases are TGTGCCAGCAGCTCCGAATCGGGTTGGGCCGGGGAGCTGTTTTTT. Its translation: CASSSESGWAGELFF.

This CDR3 reads CASSLTTGANTEAFF. The CDR3 coding sequence is TGTGCCAGCAGTCTAACCACAGGAGCCAACACTGAAGCTTTCTTT. The rearrangement uses TRBV28 and TRBJ1-1, with a tentative D call TRBD1 (5 bases). Germline CDR1 reads MDHEN; CDR2 reads SYDVKM. Trimming stripped 5 bases from V and 2 bases from J, with 15 bases between. The CDR3 has 15 residues.

This chain links TRBV19 with TRBJ2-7; TRBD2 agrees at 7 bases. This CDR3 spans 15 amino acids. V lost 5 bases to trimming and J lost 6 bases; unmatched junction nucleotides: 13. The V gene's germline CDR1 is LNHDA and CDR2 SQIVND (reference sequence). This CDR3 is CASSWGGAFSFEQYF. The CDR3 nucleotides are TGTGCCAGTAGTTGGGGAGGGGCCTTTTCTTTCGAGCAGTACTTC.

The J gene is TRBJ1-2, the V gene TRBV5-6, with TRBD1 matching over 8 bases. The V segment lost 2 bases and the J segment 2 bases; nucleotides outside the gene matches: 2. This CDR3 region has 14 residues. The germline gives CDR1 SGHDT, CDR2 YYEEEE. The CDR3 spells CASSLNRGNYGYTF. CDR3 nucleotide sequence: TGTGCCAGCAGCTTAAACAGGGGGAACTATGGCTACACCTTC.

The genes are TRBV29-1 and TRBJ2-7, with a weak D call TRBD1 (6 bases). CDR3 length: 14 amino acids. The germline V and J ends were trimmed by 3 bases and 3 bases, with 15 bases remaining between them. Germline loops: CDR1 SQVTM, CDR2 ANQGSEA. CDR3 protein: CSVEWQGNRYEQYF. The CDR3 DNA reads TGCAGCGTTGAGTGGCAGGGGAACCGCTACGAGCAGTACTTC.

The rearrangement links TRBV3-1 (or the pseudogene TRBV3-2) to TRBJ1-1; 9 bases fit TRBD1. The J segment lost 7 bases and the V segment lost 1 base, leaving 7 bases of the junction unmatched. Germline CDR1 is LGHDT and CDR2 is YNNKEL (reference sequence). The CDR3 covers 15 residues. Here the CDR3 reads CASSQATGGEREAFF. Here the CDR3 DNA reads TGTGCCAGCAGCCAAGCGACAGGGGGTGAGCGTGAAGCTTTCTTT.

In nucleotides, the CDR3 is TGTGCCTTCTCACCCGGGACTGAAGCTTTCTTT. Its translation: CAFSPGTEAFF. The rearrangement uses TRBV30 and TRBJ1-1; unclear D gene. Trimming pared 7 bases from V and 5 bases from J, leaving 11 bases between. CDR1 and CDR2 (germline): GTSNPN, SVGIG (reference sequence). This CDR3 region has 11 residues.

This clone has a single count. The chain employs TRBV5-1 and TRBJ1-2, with TRBD1 matching over 7 bases. Germline CDR1 reads SGHRS; CDR2 reads YFSETQ. This CDR3 is built from 13 residues. Losses at the gene ends were 3 bases for V and 5 bases for J; bases not matched to a gene: 4. The CDR3 loop reads CASSSTGNYGYTF. DNA of the CDR3: TGCGCCAGCAGCTCGACAGGGAATTATGGCTACACCTTC.

V is TRBV2 and J is TRBJ2-1; tentative D call: TRBD2 (5 bases). V lost 11 bases, J lost 9 bases, and 17 bases lay in between. In germline, CDR1 is SNHLY, CDR2 FYNNEI. The CDR3 is 12 amino acids. The CDR3 sequence: CASGRVRSEQFF. The CDR3 DNA sequence: TGTGCCTCGGGGAGAGTTCGAAGTGAGCAGTTCTTC.

This clone was detected only a few times. The CDR3 nucleotides read TGTGCCAGCAGCTCGGACAGGGGCGGCTATGGCTACACCTTC. Protein: CASSSDRGGYGYTF. The rearrangement uses TRBV5-8 and TRBJ1-2, with 9 bases matching TRBD1. This CDR3 is built from 14 residues. Germline trimming cut 3 bases from V and 4 bases from J; bases unmatched to any gene: 4. From germline, CDR1 is SGHTS and CDR2 YDEGEE. Full variable domain (rest looked up from reference TRBV5-8 and TRBJ1-2): EAGVTQSPTHLIKTRGQQATLRCSPISGHTSVYWYQQALGLGLQFLLWYDEGEERNRGNFPPRFSGRQFPNYSSELNVNALELEDSALYLCASSSDRGGYGYTFGSGTRLTVV.

J is TRBJ1-2 and V is TRBV6-1, with D unclear. The CDR3 runs to 12 residues. Germline V CDR1 and CDR2: MNHNS, SASEGT. V was clipped by 2 bases and J by 2 bases, with 3 bases between them. The chain's CDR3 is CASSEQNYGYTF. The CDR3 nucleotides read TGTGCCAGCAGTGAACAGAACTATGGCTACACCTTC.

J is TRBJ2-1 and V is TRBV28; TRBD2 matches 13 bases. CDR3 length: 16 residues. V lost 6 bases and J lost 7; bases outside the gene matches: 9. Per the germline V gene, CDR1 is MDHEN and CDR2 is SYDVKM. The CDR3 nucleotides are TGTGCCAGCAGCTACGGTACTAGCGGGGGGGTTAATGAGCAGTTCTTC. Its translation is CASSYGTSGGVNEQFF.

The chain has TRBV19 and TRBJ1-5, with 9 bases fitting TRBD1. The germline CDR1 and CDR2 sequences are LNHDA and SQIVND (reference sequence). The V gene end was trimmed by 6 bases and the J gene end by 1 base; junction bases not matched to a gene: 7. The CDR3 is 16 residues long. The chain's CDR3 is CASSQQGAVSNQPQHF. CDR3 DNA sequence: TGTGCCAGTAGCCAACAGGGGGCGGTGAGCAATCAGCCCCAGCATTTT.

The chain links TRBV6-1 to TRBJ2-5; 11 bases match TRBD2. The CDR3 runs 15 residues. CDR1 is MNHNS and CDR2 is SASEGT in the germline V gene. The V gene end was trimmed by 3 bases and the J gene end by 5 bases; junction bases not matched to a gene: 5. The CDR3 region has the DNA TGTGCCAGCAGTGATTCTAGCGGGGGGCGGGAGACCCAGTACTTC. It is translated as CASSDSSGGRETQYF.